A selection of T cell receptor beta chains follows, all from one sample in a study of beta chain features in type 1 diabetes. Assay: immunoSEQ multiplex PCR; the TCRdb copy retains only in-frame clones and omits some. The profile covers some 220,000 clones, with roughly a tenth appearing a single time and less than 1.5% taken by the ten largest. The sample consisted of central memory CD4+ T cells from blood. The receptors were gathered from a man younger than 30 in good health. The conserved cysteine and the conserved F or W are not part of the CDR3 here. The order of the fields is V gene, J gene, CDR3 protein.

v_gene: TRBV7-9
j_gene: TRBJ2-7
CDR3aa: ASRRHGVTYEQY

v_gene: TRBV2
j_gene: TRBJ2-7
CDR3aa: ASSGGLLYEQY

v_gene: TRBV2
j_gene: TRBJ1-1
CDR3aa: ASSEGQQGTEAF

v_gene: TRBV7-2
j_gene: TRBJ2-3
CDR3aa: ASSLWSDTQY

v_gene: TRBV4-3
j_gene: TRBJ1-5
CDR3aa: ASSQGQGDSNQPQH

v_gene: TRBV25-1
j_gene: TRBJ2-1
CDR3aa: ASSDPGTGHNEQF

v_gene: TRBV25-1
j_gene: TRBJ2-1
CDR3aa: ASSGGTGPLYSYNEQF

v_gene: TRBV6-6
j_gene: TRBJ2-6
CDR3aa: ASRSIRSGANVLT

v_gene: TRBV18
j_gene: TRBJ2-6
CDR3aa: ASSPQGGSGANVLT

v_gene: TRBV2
j_gene: TRBJ2-3
CDR3aa: ASTRLTDTQY

v_gene: TRBV5-1
j_gene: TRBJ2-7
CDR3aa: ASSTLASSYEQY

v_gene: TRBV29-1
j_gene: TRBJ2-1
CDR3aa: SVEFNWGVGSNEQF

v_gene: TRBV18
j_gene: TRBJ2-3
CDR3aa: ASSPWTVFNTDTQY

v_gene: TRBV2
j_gene: TRBJ2-5
CDR3aa: ASSDGQGAETQY

v_gene: TRBV5-5
j_gene: TRBJ2-5
CDR3aa: ATARSYQETQY

v_gene: TRBV2
j_gene: TRBJ1-2
CDR3aa: ASSGVLGPSYGYT

v_gene: TRBV30
j_gene: TRBJ1-1
CDR3aa: ACPGAGEAF

v_gene: TRBV7-2
j_gene: TRBJ2-5
CDR3aa: ASKLRSKETQY

v_gene: TRBV27
j_gene: TRBJ1-1
CDR3aa: ASSLEPGTEAF

v_gene: TRBV4-3
j_gene: TRBJ2-3
CDR3aa: ASSQDGRLAGTDTQY

v_gene: TRBV6-6
j_gene: TRBJ2-2
CDR3aa: ASSPTNTGELF

v_gene: TRBV27
j_gene: TRBJ2-5
CDR3aa: ASSDASYQETQY

v_gene: TRBV30
j_gene: TRBJ2-1
CDR3aa: VADYYNEQF

v_gene: TRBV5-1
j_gene: TRBJ2-1
CDR3aa: ASSPSGLAGNYNEQF

v_gene: TRBV29-1
j_gene: TRBJ1-3
CDR3aa: SVEDLGAGGNTIY

v_gene: TRBV6-5
j_gene: TRBJ1-4
CDR3aa: ASSTTGDPNEKLF

v_gene: TRBV28
j_gene: TRBJ2-6
CDR3aa: ASSFVTPGANVLT

v_gene: TRBV4-1
j_gene: TRBJ1-4
CDR3aa: ASSTPGQNEKLF

v_gene: TRBV29-1
j_gene: TRBJ1-4
CDR3aa: SVGRDGKLF

v_gene: TRBV4-2
j_gene: TRBJ2-7
CDR3aa: ASSQEALAGEVEQY

v_gene: TRBV7-8
j_gene: TRBJ1-5
CDR3aa: ASSLAQGHNQPQH

v_gene: TRBV25-1
j_gene: TRBJ1-1
CDR3aa: ASSEQESGTEAF

v_gene: TRBV19
j_gene: TRBJ2-5
CDR3aa: ASSDAPRQGRETQY

v_gene: TRBV13
j_gene: TRBJ1-2
CDR3aa: ASSPRSRDSYGYT

v_gene: TRBV14
j_gene: TRBJ2-3
CDR3aa: ASSQYRDRGADTQY

v_gene: TRBV9
j_gene: TRBJ1-3
CDR3aa: ASSAPGTGHGNTIY

v_gene: TRBV6-5
j_gene: TRBJ2-7
CDR3aa: ASSPIDRVQQY

v_gene: TRBV30
j_gene: TRBJ1-1
CDR3aa: AWIIRDTEAF

v_gene: TRBV5-1
j_gene: TRBJ2-3
CDR3aa: ASSLAYPDTQY

v_gene: TRBV29-1
j_gene: TRBJ2-3
CDR3aa: SSTSGTIGGTQY

v_gene: TRBV29-1
j_gene: TRBJ2-5
CDR3aa: SVLTGGETQY

v_gene: TRBV2
j_gene: TRBJ2-5
CDR3aa: ASSEALQGGTQY

v_gene: TRBV7-9
j_gene: TRBJ2-7
CDR3aa: ASSLGQDTYEQY

v_gene: TRBV4-2
j_gene: TRBJ1-5
CDR3aa: ASSQDPSRGQPQH

v_gene: TRBV10-3
j_gene: TRBJ2-7
CDR3aa: AISSPGTSMYEQY

v_gene: TRBV7-2
j_gene: TRBJ2-7
CDR3aa: ASSTAGTWGAEQY

v_gene: TRBV30
j_gene: TRBJ2-3
CDR3aa: AWNRWGTDTQY

v_gene: TRBV30
j_gene: TRBJ2-2
CDR3aa: AWSVSGSRTGELF

v_gene: TRBV7-9
j_gene: TRBJ2-7
CDR3aa: ASSRDRVTYEQY

v_gene: TRBV5-1
j_gene: TRBJ2-1
CDR3aa: ASSLVKQVTEQF

v_gene: TRBV7-2
j_gene: TRBJ2-3
CDR3aa: ASSSRTSLGTQY

v_gene: TRBV15
j_gene: TRBJ2-5
CDR3aa: ATSQKPDRAGLQETQY

v_gene: TRBV5-1
j_gene: TRBJ2-5
CDR3aa: ASSPTVGGLETQY

v_gene: TRBV5-5
j_gene: TRBJ2-5
CDR3aa: ASSSTGTAQETQY